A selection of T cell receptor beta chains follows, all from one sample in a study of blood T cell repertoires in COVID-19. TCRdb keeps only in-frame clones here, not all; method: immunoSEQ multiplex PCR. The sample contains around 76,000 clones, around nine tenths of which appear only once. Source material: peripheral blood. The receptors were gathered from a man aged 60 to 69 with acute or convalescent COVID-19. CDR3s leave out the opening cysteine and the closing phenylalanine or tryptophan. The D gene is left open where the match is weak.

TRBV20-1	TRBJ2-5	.	SASTRSMQETQY
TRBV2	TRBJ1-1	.	ASSEEGTGTVNTEAF
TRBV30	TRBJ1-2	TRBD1	AWGNHGTGEGYT
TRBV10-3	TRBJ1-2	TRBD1	AISESGQVLYGYT
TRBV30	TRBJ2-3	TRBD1	AWSVRQGVTDTQY
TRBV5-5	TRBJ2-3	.	ASSMGAGPTDTQY
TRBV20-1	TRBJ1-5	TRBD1	SASQGETQPQH
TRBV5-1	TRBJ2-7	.	ASSLGGLRGDEQY
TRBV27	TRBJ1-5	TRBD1	ASSPQGQIIDPQH
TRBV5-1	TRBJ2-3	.	ASSLVGREPDTQY
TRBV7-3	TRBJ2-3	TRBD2	ASSRSGGSTDTQY
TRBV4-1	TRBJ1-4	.	ASSLSSGAVEKLF
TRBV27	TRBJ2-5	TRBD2	ASRGLGSQETQY
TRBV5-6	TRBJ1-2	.	ASSLGGRGGYT
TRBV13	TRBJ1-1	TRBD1	ASSFTLIGMTGNPEAF
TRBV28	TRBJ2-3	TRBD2	ASSQLAGSPGGQY
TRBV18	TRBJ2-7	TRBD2	ASSTGTRHPEEQY
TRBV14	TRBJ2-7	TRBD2	ASSRGGVPYEQY
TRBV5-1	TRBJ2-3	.	ASRPGTPYSTDTQY
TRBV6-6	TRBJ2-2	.	ASSSNLPNTGELF